This entry lists 18 T cell receptor beta chains sequenced from one sample in a study of T-cell reconstitution after alpha-beta-depleted transplantation in children. During its preparation, the TCRbeta library received unique molecular identifiers. TCRdb independently ran MiXCR on the PCR reads; one entry per CDR3 protein. The sample has approximately 500,000 distinct CDR3 sequences, over 9.5% seen once; the top ten hold 2%. Sequenced here: PBMCs, sampled before TCRalphabeta/CD19-depleted stem cell transplant. These TCRs come from a child between 2 and 9 years old with inherited bone marrow failure, due to receive a stem cell transplant.

Many counts were recorded for this clonotype. This rearrangement joins TRBV19 to TRBJ2-1; D unresolved. Trimming took 3 bases from V and 2 from J, leaving 14 bases between them. Germline loops: CDR1 LNHDA, CDR2 SQIVND (reference sequence). CDR3 length equals 16 residues. The CDR3 reads CASSIGADPTYNEQFF. CDR3 nucleotides: TGTGCCAGTAGTATTGGTGCGGATCCCACCTACAATGAGCAGTTCTTC.

The table lists this clonotype with many counts. The genes are TRBV4-3 and TRBJ2-1, with 9 bases identical to TRBD2. V dropped 3 bases and J dropped 0; count of bases not matched to a gene: 9. Germline values: CDR1 LGHNA, CDR2 YSLEER. The CDR3 runs to 18 residues. CDR3 sequence reads: CASSQDTRSGSSYNEQFF. The CDR3 DNA sequence: TGCGCCAGCAGCCAGGATACCCGTAGCGGGAGCTCCTACAATGAGCAGTTCTTC.

This clonotype was recorded a few times. This chain joins TRBV20-1 and TRBJ2-3; TRBD2 matches at 10 bases. The junction had 7 bases not matched to a gene; V was cut back by 3 bases and J by 4 bases. CDR1 is DFQATT, CDR2 SNEGSKA, per germline (reference sequence). There are 15 residues in the CDR3. The CDR3, as DNA: TGCAGTGCTAGGGACAGCGGGAGGGCCTCAGATACGCAGTATTTT. It encodes CSARDSGRASDTQYF.

In this sample, this clonotype turned up many times. The V call is TRBV12-3 or TRBV12-4, the J call TRBJ2-7, with D maybe TRBD2 (6 bases). Between the trimmed V and J ends, which lost 3 bases and 4 bases, there was a span of 13 bases. The CDR3 has 14 amino acids. In nucleotides, the CDR3 is TGTGCCAGCAGTTTTGGCGGGACCCATTACGAGCAGTACTTC. It translates to CASSFGGTHYEQYF.

This clonotype was observed at least ten times. This chain uses TRBV9 with TRBJ2-2, with 10 bases fitting TRBD2. This CDR3 is built from 16 residues. Per the germline V gene, CDR1 is SGDLS and CDR2 is YYNGEE. V shed 0 bases, J shed 7 bases, and the junction held 6 bases outside the gene matches. DNA for the CDR3: TGTGCCAGCAGCGTAGGCCTAGCGGGAGTGAACGGGGAGCTGTTTTTT. Translating gives CASSVGLAGVNGELFF.

This clonotype was seen a few times. The chain uses TRBV10-3 and TRBJ2-2; TRBD1 might be the D (5 bases). The CDR3 extends over 16 amino acids. The V and J ends lost 5 bases and 0 bases respectively, with 13 bases between them. Per germline, CDR1 ENHRY and CDR2 SYGVKD. The CDR3: CAISLRAPPNTGELFF. CDR3 DNA: TGTGCCATCAGTCTCAGGGCGCCCCCGAACACCGGGGAGCTGTTTTTT.

This clonotype was seen ten or more times. The J gene is TRBJ2-7, the V gene TRBV7-9, with D perhaps matching TRBD1 (5 bases). Between the trimmed V and J ends, which lost 0 bases and 7 bases, there was a span of 7 bases. CDR1 SEHNR and CDR2 FQNEAQ come from the germline V gene (reference sequence). This CDR3 is 12 amino acids long. CDR3 amino acids: CASSLAQGEQYF. CDR3 nucleotide sequence: TGTGCCAGCAGCTTAGCTCAGGGAGAGCAGTACTTC. The whole variable domain, remainder taken from reference TRBV7-9 and TRBJ2-7, is DTGVSQNPRHKITKRGQNVTFRCDPISEHNRLYWYRQTLGQGPEFLTYFQNEAQLEKSRLLSDRFSAERPKGSFSTLEIQRTEQGDSAMYLCASSLAQGEQYFGPGTRLTVT.

This clonotype appeared many times. V and J are TRBV4-2 and TRBJ2-1, with 12 bases identical to TRBD2. This CDR3 spans 16 amino acids. V was pared by 0 bases and J by 4 bases, with 1 base of the junction left unmatched. CDR1 and CDR2 (germline): LGHNA, YNFKEQ. The CDR3 protein is CASSQDLAGGYNEQFF. The CDR3 bases are TGTGCCAGCAGCCAAGACCTAGCGGGAGGGTACAATGAGCAGTTCTTC.

This clonotype was detected many times. CDR3 amino acids: CASSSRRQVNTEAFF. In DNA form, the CDR3 reads TGTGCCAGCAGTAGTCGCCGACAGGTGAACACTGAAGCTTTCTTT. V and J are TRBV12-3 or TRBV12-4 and TRBJ1-1; TRBD1 might be the D (6 bases). The CDR3 spans 15 residues. Trimming stripped 5 bases from V and 0 bases from J, with 13 bases between.

This clonotype was counted a few times. This chain links TRBV29-1 with TRBJ2-7; 10 bases line up with TRBD1. Germline V gives CDR1 SQVTM, CDR2 ANQGSEA. The CDR3 has 15 residues. The V gene end was trimmed by 4 bases and the J gene end by 5 bases; junction bases not matched to a gene: 11. CDR3 nucleotides: TGCAGCGTTGGGACTCCGGGACAGGGGTCCCACGAGCAGTACTTC. Its translation: CSVGTPGQGSHEQYF.

This chain links TRBV29-1 with TRBJ1-4; D uncertain. Germline CDR1 is SQVTM and CDR2 is ANQGSEA. CDR3 size: 14 residues. V was cut by 2 bases and J by 8 bases, with 15 bases left in between. The CDR3, as DNA: TGCAGCGTTGAACAACACGGTGGAGGCGAAAAACTGTTTTTT. This encodes CSVEQHGGGEKLFF.

This clonotype was found a few times. The chain is built from TRBV20-1 and TRBJ2-3; TRBD2 might be the D (5 bases). The length of the CDR3 is 14 residues. Trimming pared 5 bases from V and 0 bases from J, leaving 12 bases between. Germline V lookup: CDR1 DFQATT, CDR2 SNEGSKA (reference sequence). CDR3 in DNA: TGCAGTGCTCGTTTCGGGATTAGCACAGATACGCAGTATTTT. Encoded protein: CSARFGISTDTQYF.

This clonotype has a count of ten or more. The chain uses TRBV11-2 and TRBJ1-5, with 7 positions matching TRBD1. The CDR3 sequence is 15 residues long. V was clipped by 5 bases and J by 4 bases; unmatched bases: 8. The germline V gene encodes CDR1 SGHAT and CDR2 FQNNGV. CDR3 bases: TGTGCCAGCAGCATGACGACAGGGCGGAATCAGCCCCAGCATTTT. It is translated as CASSMTTGRNQPQHF.

This clonotype was seen at least ten times. The chain couples TRBV29-1 to TRBJ2-1, with D unresolved. Between the trimmed V and J ends, which lost 5 bases and 4 bases, there was a span of 12 bases. Germline-derived CDR1 and CDR2 are SQVTM and ANQGSEA. This CDR3 contains 13 residues. The DNA for the CDR3 is TGCAGCGTTTACTTTGTCCAGTACAATGAGCAGTTCTTC. Its translation: CSVYFVQYNEQFF.

This clonotype was seen only a few times. The rearrangement links TRBV20-1 to TRBJ2-7, with D possibly being TRBD2 (6 bases). Trimming shortened V by 3 bases and J by 9 bases, and 15 bases separated the two germline ends. The CDR3 contains 12 residues. CDR1 and CDR2 (germline): DFQATT, SNEGSKA (reference sequence). CDR3 DNA: TGCAGTGCTAGTTCCGGGACTTTAGTGCAGTACTTC. Protein sequence: CSASSGTLVQYF.

This clonotype was counted many times. This chain's CDR3 is CASSPWTGRALEAFF. The CDR3 nucleotides read TGTGCCAGCAGTCCCTGGACAGGGCGCGCCCTTGAAGCTTTCTTT. The chain carries TRBV28 and TRBJ1-1; TRBD1 agrees at 8 bases. This CDR3 contains 15 residues. V shed 5 bases, J shed 7 bases, and the junction held 12 bases outside the gene matches. CDR1 and CDR2 (germline): MDHEN, SYDVKM.

The chain uses TRBV10-2 and TRBJ2-1; TRBD2 matches 7 bases. Trimming at V came to 7 bases and at J to 4 bases, leaving 4 bases not matched to a gene. The CDR3 runs to 13 residues. Germline V lookup: CDR1 WSHSY, CDR2 SAAADI. The chain's CDR3 is CASTTSRYNEQFF. For the CDR3, the DNA is TGCGCCAGCACGACTAGCAGATACAATGAGCAGTTCTTC.

This clonotype has a count of ten or more. The chain couples TRBV18 to TRBJ2-1; 10 nucleotides align to TRBD1. Per the germline V gene, CDR1 is KGHSH and CDR2 is LQKENI. V shed 4 bases and J 0 bases; nucleotides not matched to a gene: 12. The CDR3 sequence is 19 residues long. The chain's CDR3 is CASSRGGTGAISSYNEQFF. CDR3 nucleotides: TGTGCCAGCTCACGAGGGGGGACAGGGGCCATCAGCTCCTACAATGAGCAGTTCTTC.